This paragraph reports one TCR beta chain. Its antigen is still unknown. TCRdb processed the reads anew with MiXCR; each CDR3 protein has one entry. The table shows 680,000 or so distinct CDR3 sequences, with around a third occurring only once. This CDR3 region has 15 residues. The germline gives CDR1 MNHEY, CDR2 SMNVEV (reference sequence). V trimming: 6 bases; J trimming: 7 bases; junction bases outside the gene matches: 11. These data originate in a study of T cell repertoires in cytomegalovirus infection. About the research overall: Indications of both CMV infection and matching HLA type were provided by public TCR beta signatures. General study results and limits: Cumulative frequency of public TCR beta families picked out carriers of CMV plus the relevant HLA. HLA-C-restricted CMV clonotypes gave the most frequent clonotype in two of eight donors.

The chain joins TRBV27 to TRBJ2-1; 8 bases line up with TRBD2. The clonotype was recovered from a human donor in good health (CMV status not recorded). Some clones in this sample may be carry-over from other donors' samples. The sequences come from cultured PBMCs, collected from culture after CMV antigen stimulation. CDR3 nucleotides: TGTGCCAGCAGCCCGTCCCCGGGAGGGGCGAATGAGCAGTTCTTC. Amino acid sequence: CASSPSPGGANEQFF.